The next 21 T cell receptor beta chains were all read from a single sample in a study of monozygotic twins with inflammatory bowel disease. From the 5' RACE reads, TCRdb lists one entry per CDR3 protein and no DNA. The table lists 300,000 to 400,000 distinct CDR3 sequences. Sequenced: blood. These receptors all come from a human donor with ulcerative colitis or Crohn's disease, or a healthy co-twin of an affected twin (not recorded which).

The chain is built from TRBV18 and TRBJ2-5. The CDR3 loop spans 14 amino acids. Germline V gives CDR1 KGHSH, CDR2 LQKENI. CDR3: CASSPPGGLETQYF.

The rearrangement links TRBV27 to TRBJ1-2. CDR3 size: 14 residues. Germline V gives CDR1 MNHEY, CDR2 SMNVEV (reference sequence). CDR3 amino acids: CASSPSRYPYGYTF.

The V and J genes are TRBV5-1 and TRBJ2-7; checking the TCRdb D call of TRBD1 is not possible without DNA. Per germline, CDR1 SGHRS and CDR2 YFSETQ. The CDR3 has 15 amino acids. The CDR3: CASTPTGQGGYEQYF.

The CDR3 loop reads CASSLDRQGWVIEETQYF. The genes are TRBV11-2 and TRBJ2-5; TCRdb reports TRBD1, a call that lacks DNA to check it against. Looked up from germline, CDR1 is SGHAT and CDR2 is FQNNGV. The CDR3 is made up of 18 amino acids.

The chain joins TRBV28 to TRBJ2-4; TCRdb's assignment of TRBD1 cannot be checked, as there is no DNA. The germline V gene has CDR1 MDHEN and CDR2 SYDVKM. This CDR3 comprises 16 residues. This CDR3 reads CASSLQGGGRKNIQYF.

This sequence joins TRBV15 and TRBJ1-6. Germline lookup yields CDR1 LNHNV and CDR2 YYDKDF (reference sequence). The CDR3 runs to 13 residues. The CDR3 sequence is CATSRVSNSPLHF.

The J gene is TRBJ1-2, the V gene TRBV28. Germline CDR1 MDHEN, CDR2 SYDVKM. There are 13 residues in the CDR3. The CDR3 loop is CASSFPDPYGYTF.

CDR3 sequence: CASSLIPGQGSNTEAFF. V usage is TRBV7-9 and J usage is TRBJ1-1; no DNA is available, so the TRBD1 call from TCRdb remains unchecked. CDR1 is SEHNR, CDR2 FQNEAQ, per germline (reference sequence). The CDR3 loop spans 17 amino acids.

The chain employs TRBV30 and TRBJ2-1; TCRdb outputs TRBD2, but without DNA this stays unchecked. The CDR3 is 16 amino acids. Germline V gives CDR1 GTSNPN, CDR2 SVGIG (reference sequence). The CDR3 is CAWIPIRLGGYNEQFF.

CDR3: CASSGPSGGVGTGELFF. V gene TRBV2 combines with J gene TRBJ2-2; TCRdb returns TRBD2, unconfirmable since there is no DNA. Germline V gives CDR1 SNHLY, CDR2 FYNNEI. The CDR3 contains 17 residues. Using reference TRBV2 and TRBJ2-2 for the parts outside the CDR3, the full variable domain is EPEVTQTPSHQVTQMGQEVILRCVPISNHLYFYWYRQILGQKVEFLVSFYNNEISEKSEIFDDQFSVERPDGSNFTLKIRSTKLEDSAMYFCASSGPSGGVGTGELFFGEGSRLTVL.

This CDR3 reads CASTRGGGTKTDTQYF. The V and J genes are TRBV5-4 and TRBJ2-3; the D gene TCRdb calls, TRBD2, cannot be checked with no DNA. This CDR3 contains 16 residues. Germline V gene data show CDR1 as SGHNT and CDR2 as YYREEE (reference sequence).

The chain uses TRBV20-1 and TRBJ2-1. The CDR3 runs 15 residues. Germline V lookup: CDR1 DFQATT, CDR2 SNEGSKA (reference sequence). The CDR3 is CSASTTVSSYNEQFF.

The chain is built from TRBV3-1 and TRBJ1-6; TCRdb calls TRBD1, which cannot be checked without DNA. The CDR3 has 17 amino acids. The germline V gene encodes CDR1 LGHDT and CDR2 YNNKEL (reference sequence). The CDR3 is CASSPRQGATNNSPLHF.

The J gene is TRBJ2-7, the V gene TRBV20-1; TCRdb designates TRBD1, a call that cannot be tested without DNA. CDR1 DFQATT and CDR2 SNEGSKA come from the germline V gene (reference sequence). The length of the CDR3 is 11 residues. The chain's CDR3 is CSARTGREQYF.

V gene TRBV5-1 combines with J gene TRBJ2-1; the TCRdb call, TRBD2, lacks DNA for checking. The CDR3 contains 15 residues. Germline values: CDR1 SGHRS, CDR2 YFSETQ. The CDR3 here is CASSLLAGGVGEQFF.

The rearrangement joins TRBV27 to TRBJ2-3; TCRdb's D call, TRBD2, is unchecked because there is no DNA. CDR1 is MNHEY and CDR2 is SMNVEV in the germline V gene (reference sequence). This CDR3 spans 14 amino acids. CDR3 region: CASRFLMEADTQYF.

The genes are TRBV20-1 and TRBJ1-6; without DNA, the TCRdb call of TRBD1 cannot be checked. The germline V gene encodes CDR1 DFQATT and CDR2 SNEGSKA (reference sequence). This CDR3 is built from 14 residues. The CDR3 sequence: CSVGTGLGNSPLHF.

This sequence joins TRBV10-1 and TRBJ2-1; the TCRdb call, TRBD2, lacks DNA for checking. Germline assignment: CDR1 WNHNN and CDR2 SYGVQD (reference sequence). The CDR3 has 16 amino acids. This CDR3 reads CASSAGLAGGQGEQFF.

The chain is built from TRBV20-1 and TRBJ1-1; checking the TCRdb D call of TRBD1 is not possible without DNA. Germline CDR1 reads DFQATT; CDR2 reads SNEGSKA (reference sequence). CDR3 length: 14 amino acids. CDR3 residues: CSARLGASSTEAFF.

The J gene is TRBJ2-7, the V gene TRBV7-2; there is no DNA to check the TCRdb D call of TRBD1. The CDR3 contains 16 residues. The germline V gene encodes CDR1 SGHTA and CDR2 FQGNSA. The CDR3 spells CASSLGPGQGGYEQYF.

The genes are TRBV12-3 or TRBV12-4 and TRBJ1-6. This CDR3 comprises 12 residues. The CDR3 loop is CASSFLGSLLHF.